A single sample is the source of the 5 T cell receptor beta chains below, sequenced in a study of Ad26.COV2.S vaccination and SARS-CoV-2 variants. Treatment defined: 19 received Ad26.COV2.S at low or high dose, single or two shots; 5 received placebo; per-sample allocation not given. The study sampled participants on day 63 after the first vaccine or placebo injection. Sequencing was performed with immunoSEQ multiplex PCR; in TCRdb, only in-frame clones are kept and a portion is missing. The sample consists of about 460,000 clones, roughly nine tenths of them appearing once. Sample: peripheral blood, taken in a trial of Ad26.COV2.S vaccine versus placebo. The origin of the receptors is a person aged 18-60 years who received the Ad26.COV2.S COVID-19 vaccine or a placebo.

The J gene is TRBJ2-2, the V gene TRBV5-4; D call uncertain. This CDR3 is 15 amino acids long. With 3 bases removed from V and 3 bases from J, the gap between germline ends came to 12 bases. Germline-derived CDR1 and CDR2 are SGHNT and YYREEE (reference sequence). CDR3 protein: CASSSSISHTGELFF. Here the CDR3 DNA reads TGTGCCAGCAGCTCTAGTATAAGTCACACCGGGGAGCTGTTTTTT.

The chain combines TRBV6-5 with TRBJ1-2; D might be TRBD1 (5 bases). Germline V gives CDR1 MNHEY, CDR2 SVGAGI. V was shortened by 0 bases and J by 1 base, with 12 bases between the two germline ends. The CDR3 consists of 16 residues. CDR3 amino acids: CASSYSAGGGNYGYTF. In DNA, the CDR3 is TGTGCCAGCAGTTACTCGGCGGGGGGAGGTAACTATGGCTACACCTTC.

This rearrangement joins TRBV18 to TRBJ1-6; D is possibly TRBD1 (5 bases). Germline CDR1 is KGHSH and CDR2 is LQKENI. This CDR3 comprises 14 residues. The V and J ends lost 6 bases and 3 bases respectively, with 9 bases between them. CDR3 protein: CASSQGLYNSPLHF. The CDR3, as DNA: TGTGCCAGCTCGCAGGGACTCTATAATTCACCCCTCCACTTT. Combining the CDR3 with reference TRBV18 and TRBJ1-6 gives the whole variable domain NAGVMQNPRHLVRRRGQEARLRCSPMKGHSHVYWYRQLPEEGLKFMVYLQKENIIDESGMPKERFSAEFPKEGPSILRIQQVVRGDSAAYFCASSQGLYNSPLHFGNGTRLTVT.

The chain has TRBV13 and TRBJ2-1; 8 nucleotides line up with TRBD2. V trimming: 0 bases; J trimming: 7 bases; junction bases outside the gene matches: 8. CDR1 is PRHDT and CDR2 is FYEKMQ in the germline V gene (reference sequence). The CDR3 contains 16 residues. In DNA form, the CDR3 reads TGTGCCAGCAGCTTAGGTCCGGGAGGGCCGGGGAATGAGCAGTTCTTC. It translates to CASSLGPGGPGNEQFF.

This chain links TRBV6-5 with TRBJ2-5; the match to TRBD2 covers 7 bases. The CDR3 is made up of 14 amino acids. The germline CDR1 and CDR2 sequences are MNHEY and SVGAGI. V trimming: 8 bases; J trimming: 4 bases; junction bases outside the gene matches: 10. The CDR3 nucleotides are TGTGCCAGCTCCTCGGGGGGTGCGGGAGAGACCCAGTACTTC. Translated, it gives CASSSGGAGETQYF.